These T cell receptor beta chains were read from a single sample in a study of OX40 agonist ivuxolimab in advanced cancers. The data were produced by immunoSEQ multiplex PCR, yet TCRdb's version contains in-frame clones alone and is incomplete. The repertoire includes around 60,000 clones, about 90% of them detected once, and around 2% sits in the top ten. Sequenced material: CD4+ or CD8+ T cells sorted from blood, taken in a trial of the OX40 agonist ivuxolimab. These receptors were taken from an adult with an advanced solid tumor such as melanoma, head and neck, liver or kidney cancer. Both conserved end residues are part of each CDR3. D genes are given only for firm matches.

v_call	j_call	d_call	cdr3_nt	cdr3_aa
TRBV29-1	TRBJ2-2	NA	TGCAGCGTTGAACCCCAGTGGAACACCGGGGAGCTGTTTTTT	CSVEPQWNTGELFF
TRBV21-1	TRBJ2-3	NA	TGTGCCAGCAGCATCCCATCGAGGTATTTGGGACTAGCGGGAGGGTGGGATACGCAGTATTTT	CASSIPSRYLGLAGGWDTQYF
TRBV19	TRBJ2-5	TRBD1	TGTGCCAGTAGCGACAGGGGGCAGGAGACCCAGTACTTC	CASSDRGQETQYF
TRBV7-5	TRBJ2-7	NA	TGTGCCAGAAGCCCCCTCCAGGGGCTAAGCTCCTACGAGCAGTACTTC	CARSPLQGLSSYEQYF
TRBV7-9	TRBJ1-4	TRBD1	TGTGCCAGCAGCTTACTGGGACAGGGGGAAAAACTGTTTTTT	CASSLLGQGEKLFF
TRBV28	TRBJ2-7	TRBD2	TGTGCCAGCAGTTTAGAGGGTAGCGGGGGCGGGCAGCAGTACTTC	CASSLEGSGGGQQYF
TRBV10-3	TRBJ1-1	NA	TGTGCCATCAGGGATACAGGGGAAGCTTTCTTT	CAIRDTGEAFF
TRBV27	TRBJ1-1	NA	TGTGCCAGCAGTTTTATAGAAAACACTGAAGCTTTCTTT	CASSFIENTEAFF
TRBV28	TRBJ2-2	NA	TGTGCCAGCAGTTTTGGTCAGTACACCGGGGAGCTGTTTTTT	CASSFGQYTGELFF
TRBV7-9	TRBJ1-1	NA	TGTGCCAGCAGCAAGCGGACAGCAAGTACTGAAGCTTTCTTT	CASSKRTASTEAFF
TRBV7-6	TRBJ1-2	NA	TGTGCCAGCAGCCCGGGGGCCATTAACTATGGCTACACCTTC	CASSPGAINYGYTF
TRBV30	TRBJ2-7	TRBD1	TGTGCCTGGACCCAAGGACAGGCGGTTAACTACGAGCAGTACTTC	CAWTQGQAVNYEQYF
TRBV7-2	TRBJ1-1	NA	TGTGCCAGCAGCGCCCAACCCACAGGGTTTCCCCTCAATGAAGCTTTCTTT	CASSAQPTGFPLNEAFF
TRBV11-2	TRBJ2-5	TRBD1	TGTGCCAGCAGCTTCAGGTTGACAGGGGCTTCGGAGACCCAGTACTTC	CASSFRLTGASETQYF
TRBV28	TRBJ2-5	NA	TGTGCCAGCAGCTCCAGGGAGAGGGAGACCCAGTACTTC	CASSSRERETQYF
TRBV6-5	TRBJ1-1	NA	TGTGCCAGCAGTTACGAGATTGACACTGAAGCTTTCTTT	CASSYEIDTEAFF
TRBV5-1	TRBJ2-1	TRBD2	TGCGCCAGCAGTGTTAGCGGGAGCGGTTCCTACAATGAGCAGTTCTTC	CASSVSGSGSYNEQFF
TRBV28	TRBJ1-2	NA	TGTGCCAGCAGAGTAGGGGGAACATATGGCTACACCTTC	CASRVGGTYGYTF
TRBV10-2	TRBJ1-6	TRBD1	TGCGCCAGCAGCGGGACAGGGGATAATTCACCCCTCCACTTT	CASSGTGDNSPLHF
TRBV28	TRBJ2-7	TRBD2	TGTGCCAGCAGCTCCGGGACTAGCGAGCAGTACTTC	CASSSGTSEQYF